A selection of T cell receptor beta chains follows, all from one sample in a study of early T cells in non-severe SARS-CoV-2 infection. From the 5' RACE reads, TCRdb called clonotypes with MiXCR, one entry per CDR3 protein. This table holds just over 65,000 distinct CDR3 sequences, about 13% found once. Sample: whole blood. The receptors come from an adult who was a healthcare worker with PCR-confirmed SARS-CoV-2 infection or an uninfected control (not recorded which). Each CDR3 is given with its conserved first and last residue. The order of the fields is V gene, D gene, J gene, clone size, CDR3 protein, CDR3 DNA. D genes are given only for firm matches. Only some rows state a clone size, as once, few, many or a class for expanded clones.

v_call: TRBV7-8
d_call: NA
j_call: TRBJ2-3
clone_size: few
cdr3_aa: CASSFDHTDTQYF
cdr3_nt: TGTGCCAGCAGCTTTGACCACACAGATACGCAGTATTTT

v_call: TRBV12-3/TRBV12-4
d_call: NA
j_call: TRBJ1-3
clone_size: few
cdr3_aa: CGTTGLTGNTIYF
cdr3_nt: TGTGGCACCACAGGGCTTACTGGAAACACCATATATTTT

v_call: TRBV20-1
d_call: TRBD2
j_call: TRBJ2-3
clone_size: NA
cdr3_aa: CSASSPAGASTDTQYF
cdr3_nt: TGCAGTGCTAGTAGTCCGGCGGGAGCTAGCACAGATACGCAGTATTTT

v_call: TRBV6-1
d_call: TRBD1
j_call: TRBJ1-1
clone_size: few
cdr3_aa: CASSRTGGTEAFF
cdr3_nt: TGTGCCAGCAGCAGGACAGGGGGCACTGAAGCTTTCTTT

v_call: TRBV5-1
d_call: TRBD2
j_call: TRBJ2-5
clone_size: NA
cdr3_aa: CASSSSGTQETQYF
cdr3_nt: TGCGCCAGCAGCTCTAGCGGGACCCAAGAGACCCAGTACTTC

v_call: TRBV15
d_call: NA
j_call: TRBJ2-7
clone_size: NA
cdr3_aa: CATSRGRYEQYF
cdr3_nt: TGTGCCACCAGCCGAGGGAGATACGAGCAGTACTTC

v_call: TRBV7-6
d_call: TRBD2
j_call: TRBJ2-3
clone_size: many
cdr3_aa: CASSLSARLAGVDTQYF
cdr3_nt: TGTGCCAGCAGCTTATCCGCTAGACTAGCGGGCGTCGATACGCAGTATTTT

v_call: TRBV4-1
d_call: NA
j_call: TRBJ1-5
clone_size: NA
cdr3_aa: CASSHRPGEVGQPQHF
cdr3_nt: TGCGCCAGCAGCCATCGACCCGGTGAGGTGGGTCAGCCCCAGCATTTT

v_call: TRBV20-1
d_call: TRBD1
j_call: TRBJ2-7
clone_size: NA
cdr3_aa: CSARAIQGAHEQYF
cdr3_nt: TGCAGTGCTAGAGCGATCCAGGGGGCCCACGAGCAGTACTTC

v_call: TRBV2
d_call: NA
j_call: TRBJ2-5
clone_size: NA
cdr3_aa: CASSEDLQETQYF
cdr3_nt: TGTGCCAGCAGTGAGGACTTACAAGAGACCCAGTACTTC

v_call: TRBV19
d_call: NA
j_call: TRBJ1-4
clone_size: NA
cdr3_aa: CASSISEKLFF
cdr3_nt: TGTGCCAGTAGTATCTCCGAAAAACTGTTTTTT

v_call: TRBV29-1
d_call: NA
j_call: TRBJ2-5
clone_size: many
cdr3_aa: CSVGASQETQYF
cdr3_nt: TGCAGCGTTGGGGCTAGTCAAGAGACCCAGTACTTC

v_call: TRBV15
d_call: TRBD2
j_call: TRBJ2-1
clone_size: few
cdr3_aa: CATSRDRVAGVHEQFF
cdr3_nt: TGTGCCACCAGCAGAGATCGGGTAGCGGGAGTCCATGAGCAGTTCTTC

v_call: TRBV28
d_call: NA
j_call: TRBJ2-3
clone_size: many
cdr3_aa: CASSSTGRTQYF
cdr3_nt: TGTGCCAGCAGTTCCACAGGGAGGACGCAGTATTTT

v_call: TRBV6-1
d_call: NA
j_call: TRBJ2-7
clone_size: NA
cdr3_aa: CASSLEGRAYEQYF
cdr3_nt: TGTGCCAGCAGCCTCGAGGGACGGGCCTACGAGCAGTACTTC

v_call: TRBV7-6
d_call: NA
j_call: TRBJ1-1
clone_size: many
cdr3_aa: CASSSEWMMNTEAFF
cdr3_nt: TGTGCCAGCAGCTCCGAATGGATGATGAACACTGAAGCTTTCTTT

v_call: TRBV7-3
d_call: TRBD2
j_call: TRBJ2-1
clone_size: many
cdr3_aa: CASSLTFGGRAENEQFF
cdr3_nt: TGTGCCAGCAGCTTAACTTTTGGCGGGAGGGCCGAAAATGAGCAGTTCTTC

v_call: TRBV3-1
d_call: NA
j_call: TRBJ1-1
clone_size: NA
cdr3_aa: CASSQDLQPMNTEAFF
cdr3_nt: TGTGCCAGCAGCCAAGATCTACAGCCTATGAACACTGAAGCTTTCTTT

v_call: TRBV20-1
d_call: TRBD1
j_call: TRBJ2-2
clone_size: few
cdr3_aa: CSARGRNTGELFF
cdr3_nt: TGCAGTGCCAGGGGGCGAAACACCGGGGAGCTGTTTTTT

v_call: TRBV29-1
d_call: NA
j_call: TRBJ1-2
clone_size: NA
cdr3_aa: CSVSTDVRSNYGYTF
cdr3_nt: TGCAGCGTCTCCACGGACGTCCGTTCTAACTATGGCTACACCTTC

v_call: TRBV20-1
d_call: TRBD2
j_call: TRBJ2-5
clone_size: NA
cdr3_aa: CSARPEAGEETQYF
cdr3_nt: TGCAGTGCCCGACCCGAAGCGGGAGAAGAGACCCAGTACTTC

v_call: TRBV27
d_call: NA
j_call: TRBJ2-7
clone_size: NA
cdr3_aa: CASSRGRTSYEQYF
cdr3_nt: TGTGCCAGCAGCCGAGGACGGACCTCCTACGAGCAGTACTTC